These 24 T cell receptor beta chains originate from one sample sequenced in a study of shared clonotypes between healthy human individuals. Libraries were prepared by immunoSEQ multiplex PCR; TCRdb keeps only in-frame clonotypes and omits some of them. Among about 2.4 million clones listed, approximately 94% were seen once. Sample: naive CD4+ T cells sorted from blood. Noted subset: CD45RA+ positively selected. These receptors were collected from a man between 18 and 35 years old in good health.

This rearrangement joins TRBV2 to TRBJ2-3, with D perhaps matching TRBD1 (5 bases). Germline V gene sequence: CDR1 SNHLY, CDR2 FYNNEI. The CDR3 has 12 residues. Between the trimmed V and J ends, which lost 10 bases and 2 bases, there was a span of 10 bases. CDR3 coding DNA: TGTGCCAACCGACAGAACACAGATACGCAGTATTTT. It specifies CANRQNTDTQYF. The full variable domain, rest sourced from reference TRBV2 and TRBJ2-3, is EPEVTQTPSHQVTQMGQEVILRCVPISNHLYFYWYRQILGQKVEFLVSFYNNEISEKSEIFDDQFSVERPDGSNFTLKIRSTKLEDSAMYFCANRQNTDTQYFGPGTRLTVL.

This clone came up once. This sequence joins TRBV28 and TRBJ2-4; D remains unclear. Germline loops: CDR1 MDHEN, CDR2 SYDVKM. The CDR3 is made up of 13 amino acids. Deletions cut 4 bases from V and 9 bases from J, with 13 bases between. CDR3 amino acids: CASSSPSYGIQYF. The DNA for the CDR3 is TGTGCCAGCAGTTCGCCTTCGTACGGCATTCAGTACTTC. Looking up the rest from reference TRBV28 and TRBJ2-4 gives the full variable domain: DVKVTQSSRYLVKRTGEKVFLECVQDMDHENMFWYRQDPGLGLRLIYFSYDVKMKEKGDIPEGYSVSREKKERFSLILESASTNQTSMYLCASSSPSYGIQYFGAGTRLSVL.

The genes are TRBV6-6 and TRBJ1-5; possible D gene TRBD1, 6 bases. Germline lookup yields CDR1 MNHNY and CDR2 SVGAGI (reference sequence). Trimming took off 7 bases at V and 4 bases at J, with 17 bases between the two ends. This CDR3 contains 15 residues. CDR3 in DNA: TGTGCCAGCACCCAGGGGCAGTTACAGAATCAGCCCCAGCATTTT. Amino acid sequence: CASTQGQLQNQPQHF.

This clone was recorded a few times. The CDR3, as DNA: TGTGCCAGCAGTTTAGTAGGGGCTAATTCACCCCTCCACTTT. Translated: CASSLVGANSPLHF. The V and J genes are TRBV27 and TRBJ1-6; maybe TRBD1 (5 bases). The CDR3 runs to 14 residues. Germline V gene lookup returns CDR1 MNHEY and CDR2 SMNVEV (reference sequence). With 2 bases removed from V and 6 bases from J, the gap between germline ends came to 8 bases.

The chain has TRBV11-2 and TRBJ1-1; D perhaps matches TRBD1 (5 bases). Trimming stripped 2 bases from V and 4 bases from J, with 8 bases between. The CDR3 length is 13 residues. Germline V gene sequence: CDR1 SGHAT, CDR2 FQNNGV. CDR3 protein: CASSLNRITEAFF. CDR3 coding DNA: TGTGCCAGCAGCTTAAACAGGATCACTGAAGCTTTCTTT.

J is TRBJ1-1 and V is TRBV29-1; D unclear. CDR1 is SQVTM and CDR2 is ANQGSEA in the germline V gene. The length of the CDR3 is 11 residues. Trimming left V 3 bases short and J 2 bases short, with 4 bases between. CDR3 in DNA: TGCAGCGTTGACACCAACACTGAAGCTTTCTTT. The encoded protein is CSVDTNTEAFF.

On this clone itself: Additional DNA sequences in this sample encode the identical CDR3. This chain links TRBV9 with TRBJ2-5; 7 bases line up with TRBD2. The germline gives CDR1 SGDLS, CDR2 YYNGEE. With 2 bases clipped from V and 1 base from J, the junction kept 2 bases outside the gene matches. The CDR3 extends over 14 amino acids. The CDR3 sequence: CASSVGGTQETQYF. The CDR3 DNA follows: TGTGCCAGCAGCGTGGGGGGGACCCAAGAGACCCAGTACTTC.

CDR3 loop: CASSQSGGPSPNYGYTF. The CDR3 DNA sequence: TGCGCCAGCAGCCAATCGGGGGGGCCGTCTCCTAACTATGGCTACACCTTC. The chain uses TRBV4-3 and TRBJ1-2; tentatively, D is TRBD1 (6 bases). Germline V gene sequence: CDR1 LGHNA, CDR2 YSLEER. The CDR3 spans 17 residues. V was cut by 2 bases and J by 0 bases, with 16 bases left in between.

The J gene is TRBJ2-5, the V gene TRBV25-1; D is possibly TRBD2 (6 bases). The germline V gene encodes CDR1 MGHDK and CDR2 SYGVNS. V dropped 11 bases and J dropped 5 bases, with 21 bases sitting between them. CDR3 length equals 14 residues. The CDR3 region is CAAPGPGAGETQYF. The CDR3 DNA reads TGTGCCGCCCCGGGTCCCGGGGCGGGGGAGACCCAGTACTTC. The full variable domain, with the rest looked up from reference TRBV25-1 and TRBJ2-5, is EADIYQTPRYLVIGTGKKITLECSQTMGHDKMYWYQQDPGMELHLIHYSYGVNSTEKGDLSSESTVSRIRTEHFPLTLESARPSHTSQYLCAAPGPGAGETQYFGPGTRLLVL.

This chain links TRBV10-1 with TRBJ2-3; TRBD2 aligns across 10 bases. This CDR3 has 15 amino acids. Trimming took 5 bases from V and 2 from J; bases not matched to a gene: 4. In germline, CDR1 is WNHNN, CDR2 SYGVQD (reference sequence). CDR3 loop: CASSSLAGHTDTQYF. The CDR3 DNA is TGCGCCAGCAGTTCACTAGCGGGACACACAGATACGCAGTATTTT.

The CDR3 sequence: CASSMGLPPGFF. The CDR3 region has the DNA TGCGCCAGCAGCATGGGACTCCCCCCAGGGTTCTTC. V and J are TRBV5-1 and TRBJ2-1; weak D call: TRBD2 (6 bases). V lost 4 bases to trimming and J lost 15 bases, with 17 bases between them. This CDR3 region has 12 residues. Per germline, CDR1 SGHRS and CDR2 YFSETQ.

The rearrangement links TRBV18 to TRBJ1-1; D not resolved. The germline V and J ends were trimmed by 5 bases and 1 base, with 11 bases remaining between them. The CDR3 has 14 amino acids. Germline V lookup: CDR1 KGHSH, CDR2 LQKENI. This CDR3 reads CASSAWSANTEAFF. In DNA form, the CDR3 reads TGTGCCAGCTCAGCCTGGTCTGCGAACACTGAAGCTTTCTTT. Together with reference TRBV18 and TRBJ1-1, the CDR3 gives the full variable domain: NAGVMQNPRHLVRRRGQEARLRCSPMKGHSHVYWYRQLPEEGLKFMVYLQKENIIDESGMPKERFSAEFPKEGPSILRIQQVVRGDSAAYFCASSAWSANTEAFFGQGTRLTVV.

The gene calls are TRBV6-5 and TRBJ1-6; D remains ambiguous. Trimming took off 6 bases at V and 7 bases at J, with 13 bases between the two ends. The CDR3 has 14 residues. The germline CDR1 and CDR2 sequences are MNHEY and SVGAGI. CDR3 sequence: CASRRTEGNSPLHF. In DNA form, the CDR3 reads TGTGCCAGCAGGAGGACGGAGGGCAATTCACCCCTCCACTTT.

This chain connects TRBV19 to TRBJ1-1; D is perhaps TRBD1 (6 bases). The CDR3 covers 15 residues. Per germline, CDR1 LNHDA and CDR2 SQIVND (reference sequence). With 5 bases removed from V and 7 bases from J, the gap between germline ends came to 20 bases. CDR3 in amino acids: CASSLRRDTVGEAFF. CDR3 nucleotides: TGTGCCAGTAGTCTACGCCGGGACACTGTTGGTGAAGCTTTCTTT. Looking up the rest from reference TRBV19 and TRBJ1-1 gives the full variable domain: DGGITQSPKYLFRKEGQNVTLSCEQNLNHDAMYWYRQDPGQGLRLIYYSQIVNDFQKGDIAEGYSVSREKKESFPLTVTSAQKNPTAFYLCASSLRRDTVGEAFFGQGTRLTVV.

CDR3: CASSRRQGGSNQPQHF. The CDR3 DNA reads TGCGCCAGCAGCCGTAGACAGGGGGGCAGCAATCAGCCCCAGCATTTT. This chain links TRBV4-1 with TRBJ1-5; 9 bases agree with TRBD1. J gave up 1 base and V 4 bases, and 5 bases lay outside the gene matches. Germline CDR1 is MGHRA and CDR2 is YSYEKL. This CDR3 region has 16 residues.

This chain joins TRBV30 and TRBJ1-2; D unresolved. Trimming removed 1 base from V and 4 bases from J, with 16 bases in between. The germline V gene encodes CDR1 GTSNPN and CDR2 SVGIG (reference sequence). The CDR3 sequence is 15 residues long. CDR3 DNA: TGTGCCTGGAGTGAGGGTAAACTGAAATTCTATGGCTACACCTTC. Amino acid sequence: CAWSEGKLKFYGYTF.

The sample holds one count of this clone. This sequence joins TRBV7-2 and TRBJ1-1, with unresolved D. In germline, CDR1 is SGHTA, CDR2 FQGNSA. CDR3 length: 14 residues. Trimming removed 0 bases at V and 0 bases at J, with 5 bases between. The CDR3 DNA follows: TGTGCCAGCAGCTTAGCCGACTTGAACACTGAAGCTTTCTTT. This codes for CASSLADLNTEAFF.

The chain links TRBV5-1 to TRBJ2-1, with TRBD2 identical over 10 bases. The CDR3 is 14 residues long. CDR1 and CDR2 (germline): SGHRS, YFSETQ. J lost 8 bases, V lost 7 bases, and 9 bases had no gene match. The CDR3 bases are TGCGCCAGCCACAACAGGCTAGCGGGAGATGAGCAGTTCTTC. Its protein is CASHNRLAGDEQFF.

The V gene is TRBV2, the J gene TRBJ2-1, with 8 bases that match TRBD2. The CDR3 runs to 16 residues. With V trimmed by 8 bases and J by 0 bases, 9 bases remained unmatched. Looked up from germline, CDR1 is SNHLY and CDR2 is FYNNEI. The CDR3 bases are TGTGCCAGCGCCCGGATACTAGCGGCCTCCTACAATGAGCAGTTCTTC. Translated, it gives CASARILAASYNEQFF.

This chain joins TRBV27 and TRBJ2-1; D unclear. The germline CDR1 and CDR2 sequences are MNHEY and SMNVEV (reference sequence). The V gene lost 6 bases and the J gene lost 8 bases, with 14 bases spanning the gap. The CDR3 sequence is 13 residues long. As DNA, the CDR3 is TGTGCCAGCAGCCCTTCCCCCGATGATGAGCAGTTCTTC. It yields the protein CASSPSPDDEQFF.

The gene calls are TRBV6-5 and TRBJ1-2, with D possibly matching TRBD1 (5 bases). The V gene lost 10 bases and the J gene lost 4 bases, with 16 bases spanning the gap. The CDR3 covers 13 residues. Germline loops: CDR1 MNHEY, CDR2 SVGAGI. CDR3 nucleotides: TGTGCCACCGCCCGGGGCGCAGGCTATGGCTACACCTTC. Residues: CATARGAGYGYTF.

V usage is TRBV5-4 and J usage is TRBJ1-1; D ambiguous. CDR3 size: 15 residues. V gave up 1 base and J gave up 2 bases, with 12 bases separating them. Germline CDR1 is SGHNT and CDR2 is YYREEE (reference sequence). Here the CDR3 reads CASSLSGKGNTEAFF. CDR3 nucleotides: TGTGCCAGCAGCTTGTCCGGGAAAGGCAACACTGAAGCTTTCTTT.

The chain is built from TRBV10-3 and TRBJ2-5; 8 nucleotides match TRBD2. Germline CDR1 reads ENHRY; CDR2 reads SYGVKD. The junction had 9 bases not matched to a gene; V was cut back by 7 bases and J by 5 bases. The CDR3 is made up of 14 amino acids. The CDR3 DNA reads as TGTGCCATCAATAGCGGGACTCTGGGGGAGACCCAGTACTTC. Its translation: CAINSGTLGETQYF.

The chain employs TRBV5-1 and TRBJ1-6, with D possibly being TRBD1 (5 bases). V was shortened by 3 bases and J by 0 bases, with 13 bases between the two germline ends. The germline V gene encodes CDR1 SGHRS and CDR2 YFSETQ. The CDR3 loop spans 17 amino acids. CDR3 protein: CASSSDKTSSYNSPLHF. In DNA form, the CDR3 reads TGCGCCAGCAGCTCGGACAAGACAAGCTCCTATAATTCACCCCTCCACTTT.